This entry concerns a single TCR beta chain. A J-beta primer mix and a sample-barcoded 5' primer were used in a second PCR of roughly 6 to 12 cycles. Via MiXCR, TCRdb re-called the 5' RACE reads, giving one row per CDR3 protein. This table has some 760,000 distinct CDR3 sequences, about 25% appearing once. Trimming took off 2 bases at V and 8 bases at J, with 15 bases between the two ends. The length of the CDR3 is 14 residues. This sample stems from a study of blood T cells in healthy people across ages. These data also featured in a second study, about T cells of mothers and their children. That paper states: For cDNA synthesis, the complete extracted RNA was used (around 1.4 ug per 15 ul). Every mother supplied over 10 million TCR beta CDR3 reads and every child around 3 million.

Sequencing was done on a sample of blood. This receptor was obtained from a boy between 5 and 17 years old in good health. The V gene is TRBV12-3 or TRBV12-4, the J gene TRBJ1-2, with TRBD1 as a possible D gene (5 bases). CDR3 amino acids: CASSLRESRDGYTF. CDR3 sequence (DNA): TGTGCCAGCAGTTTAAGGGAGTCCAGGGACGGCTACACCTTC.